This T cell receptor beta chain was obtained from a study of T cells in women clearing cervical HPV infection. As for the study in general: For cases, blood was sampled a median approximately 150 days after lesion detection, interquartile range about 90 to 210 days.

Germline CDR1 is SGHVS and CDR2 is FQNEAQ. With V trimmed by 5 bases and J by 2 bases, 8 bases remained unmatched. CDR3 length: 16 amino acids. Data came from immunoSEQ multiplex PCR; TCRdb stores just in-frame clones and leaves some out. The sample's table shows 35,000 to 50,000 clones. Findings of the study overall: Repertoire richness, not evenness, was significantly elevated in CIN3+ cases versus controls. TRBV6-7 relative abundance averaged roughly 0.1% in cases and approximately 0.15% in controls.

Cervical HPV DNA detected by MY09/MY11 PCR, typed by dot-blot. As to this clone: The antigen is undetermined. The read comes to an end 3 residues before the CDR3 does, leaving the germline J gene to fill in the end.

This clonotype originated in a woman aged 18 to 75 with a cervical HPV16 infection that either progressed to CIN3+ or cleared (not recorded which). The material sequenced was blood buffy coat. The chain couples TRBV7-8 to TRBJ2-2; 7 positions match TRBD2. Partial CDR3 DNA: TGTGCCAGCAGCAACCCGGGGGGTGTTAACACCGGGGAG. It is translated as CASSNPGGVNTGE. The full CDR3 reads CASSNPGGVNTGELFF.